The clone carrying this T cell receptor beta chain was seen repeatedly, ten times or more. Its antigen is not known. These data come from a study of neurological immune-mediated disorders. The cDNA came from 5'RACE with 10-nucleotide random UMIs. TCRdb recomputed calls from the 5' RACE reads with MiXCR, one row per CDR3 protein. The data hold around 130,000 distinct CDR3 sequences, with about 3.4% observed a single time. Findings of the study overall: For the multiple sclerosis repertoire cluster, no association with any clinical or MRI feature was found. When repertoires were grouped phylogenetically, those of 18 of 34 multiple sclerosis patients fell into one related-CDR3 cluster, a possible signature.

V trimming: 0 bases; J trimming: 6 bases; junction bases outside the gene matches: 4. Germline V gene data show CDR1 as MNHEY and CDR2 as SVGAGI. This CDR3 comprises 14 residues. This chain connects TRBV6-5 to TRBJ1-2; the match to TRBD1 covers 7 bases. The sample comprised PBMCs. This TCR came from a woman aged 30 to 39 with multiple sclerosis. Here the CDR3 reads CASSYSQGVNGYTF. The CDR3 nucleotides read TGTGCCAGCAGTTACTCTCAGGGGGTTAATGGCTACACCTTC.